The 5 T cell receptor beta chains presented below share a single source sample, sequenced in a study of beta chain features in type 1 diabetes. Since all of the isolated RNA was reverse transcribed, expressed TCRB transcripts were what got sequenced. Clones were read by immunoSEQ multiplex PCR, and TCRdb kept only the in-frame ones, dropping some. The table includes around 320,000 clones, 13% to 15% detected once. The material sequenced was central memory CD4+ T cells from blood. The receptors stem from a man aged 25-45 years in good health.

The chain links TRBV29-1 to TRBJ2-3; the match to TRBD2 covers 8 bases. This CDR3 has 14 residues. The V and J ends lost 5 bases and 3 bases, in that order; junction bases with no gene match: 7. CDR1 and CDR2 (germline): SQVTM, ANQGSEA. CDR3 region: CSVISGGGTDTQYF. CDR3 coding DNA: TGCAGCGTTATAAGCGGGGGAGGAACAGATACGCAGTATTTT.

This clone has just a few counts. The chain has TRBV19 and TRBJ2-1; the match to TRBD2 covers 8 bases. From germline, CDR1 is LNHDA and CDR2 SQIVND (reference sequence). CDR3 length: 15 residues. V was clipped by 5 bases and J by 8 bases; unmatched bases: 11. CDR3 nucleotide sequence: TGTGCCAGTAGTCTCCCGGGGGGGAGTGCCCATGAGCAGTTCTTC. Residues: CASSLPGGSAHEQFF.

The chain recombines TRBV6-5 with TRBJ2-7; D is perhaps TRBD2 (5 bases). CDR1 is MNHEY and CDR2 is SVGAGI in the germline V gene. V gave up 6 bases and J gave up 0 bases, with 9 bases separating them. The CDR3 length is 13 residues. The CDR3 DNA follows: TGTGCCAGCAGCATCCGGGGCTCCTACGAGCAGTACTTC. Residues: CASSIRGSYEQYF.

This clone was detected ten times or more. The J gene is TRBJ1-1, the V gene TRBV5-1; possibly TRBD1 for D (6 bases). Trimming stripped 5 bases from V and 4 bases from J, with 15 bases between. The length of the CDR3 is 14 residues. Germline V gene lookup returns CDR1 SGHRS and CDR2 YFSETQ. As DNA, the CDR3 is TGCGCCAGCAGTATGGGGGGGCAAGCCACTGAAGCTTTCTTT. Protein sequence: CASSMGGQATEAFF.

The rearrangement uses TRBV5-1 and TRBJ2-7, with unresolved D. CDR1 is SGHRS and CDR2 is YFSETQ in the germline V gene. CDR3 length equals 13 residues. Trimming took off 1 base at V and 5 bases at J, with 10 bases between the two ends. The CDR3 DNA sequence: TGCGCCAGCAGCTTGATGGGGTCCCACGAGCAGTACGTC. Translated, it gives CASSLMGSHEQYV.